This TCR beta chain derives from a study of T-cell reconstitution after alpha-beta-depleted transplantation in children (dated by TCRdb to the mid-2010s). About the investigation overall: Using TCR repertoire profiling, the study followed T-cell immune reconstitution in a quantitative way in children after TCRalphabeta/CD19-depleted allogeneic hematopoietic cell transplantation.

Library prep was done by PCR. TCRdb names Illumina HiSeq 2500 as the instrument used. To normalize quantification of the TCRbeta repertoire, the TCR libraries were built with molecular barcoding that relied on unique molecular identifiers. TCRdb reran the public reads through fastp at Q25 and MiXCR, keeping productive beta chains. Each CDR3 protein gets just one entry, which takes the most common genes and DNA from the rows behind it. The sample contains approximately 240,000 distinct CDR3 sequences, roughly 10% of them found a single time. 28% of the sample lies in the top ten. Broad study findings and their caveats: Over the following months the frequencies of hyperexpanded clones went down, and after one year T-cell counts and TCRbeta diversity were mostly credited to newly produced T cells. In some patients, the high TCRbeta diversity seen at day 60 was put down to recipient T cells and intrathymic progenitors that had survived conditioning. The apparently early alphabetaT-cell count recovery about two months after transplant was reportedly dependent on only several hundred rapidly expanded clones derived from non-depleted graft cells.

The germline ends are 7 bases apart after V is trimmed by 5 bases and J by 5 bases. The CDR3 covers 12 residues, taking in both the cysteine and the phenylalanine. Just CDR3 DNA is preserved here, 36 bases in frame from base 1. This clonotype appeared a single time. Its antigen is still unknown. No base-level quality is on record; no much larger clone is a single base apart. Just one read gives weak support. The sample's treatment or condition label is to be understood as: allogeneic hematopoietic cell transplantation with graft depleted of TCRalphabeta T cells and CD19 B cells. The transplant recipients were children given TCRalphabeta/CD19-depleted allogeneic hematopoietic cell grafts.

This specimen consisted of PBMCs, obtained before TCRalphabeta/CD19-depleted stem cell transplant. The chain is assembled from TRBV12-3 or TRBV12-4 and TRBJ1-5; a tentative D call is TRBD1 (6 bases match). The receptor comes from a child in the first two years of life with acute myeloid leukemia, due to receive a stem cell transplant. The CDR3 reads CASSQGYQPQHF. The DNA reads TGTGCCAGCAGTCAGGGGTATCAGCCCCAGCATTTT.